Listed below are T cell receptor beta chains from one sample, sequenced in a study of cytomegalovirus exposure and HLA in healthy donors. Libraries were prepared by immunoSEQ multiplex PCR; TCRdb keeps only in-frame clonotypes and omits some of them. The sample includes 210,000 or so clones, roughly 85% of them seen just once. The sequenced material came from PBMCs. The receptors derive from a girl aged 2-10 years in good health and CMV-seronegative. Both conserved end residues are part of each CDR3. Fields, in order: V gene, clone size, J gene, D gene, CDR3 length, CDR3 protein, CDR3 DNA. D genes are given only for firm matches. Size is stated for part of the rows, as once, few or many counts, or as a class when the clone is expanded.

TRBV6-5	.	TRBJ2-2	TRBD2	14	CASSNSGSAGELFF	TGTGCCAGCAGTAACAGCGGGAGCGCCGGGGAGCTGTTTTTT
TRBV7-9	.	TRBJ1-4	TRBD1	14	CASSLATGNEKLFF	TGTGCCAGCAGCTTAGCGACAGGGAATGAAAAACTGTTTTTT
TRBV27	once	TRBJ2-7	.	14	CASRRGQLLYEQYF	TGTGCCAGCAGGCGAGGACAGCTCCTCTACGAGCAGTACTTC
TRBV5-1	.	TRBJ2-3	TRBD2	14	CASSFSGSSDTQYF	TGCGCCAGCAGCTTTAGCGGGAGTTCAGATACGCAGTATTTT
TRBV29-1	.	TRBJ1-2	.	13	CSVPKRGTYGYTF	TGCAGCGTCCCCAAGAGGGGGACCTATGGCTACACCTTC
TRBV5-1	.	TRBJ2-3	TRBD2	17	CASSSMTSGRNGDTQYF	TGCGCCAGCAGCTCGATGACTAGCGGGAGAAACGGGGATACGCAGTATTTT
TRBV15	.	TRBJ2-7	.	14	CATSRAGRSYEQYF	TGTGCCACCAGCAGGGCGGGACGTAGCTACGAGCAGTACTTC
TRBV2	.	TRBJ2-3	TRBD2	15	CASRATSGGTDTQYF	TGTGCCAGCAGGGCCACTAGCGGGGGCACAGATACGCAGTATTTT
TRBV2	.	TRBJ2-3	.	11	CASRLMGTQYF	TGTGCCAGCAGACTAATGGGTACGCAGTATTTT
TRBV6-1	.	TRBJ1-4	TRBD1	14	CASSGGRGHEKLFF	TGTGCCAGCAGTGGTGGCAGGGGGCACGAAAAACTGTTTTTT
TRBV30	.	TRBJ1-2	TRBD1	14	CAWSVRQGLYGYTF	TGTGCCTGGAGTGTCCGACAGGGTCTGTATGGCTACACCTTC
TRBV7-6	.	TRBJ2-7	TRBD1	16	CASSLGGTGGNYEQYF	TGTGCCAGCAGCTTAGGCGGGACAGGGGGGAACTACGAGCAGTACTTC
TRBV6-4	few	TRBJ2-2	TRBD2	15	CASSDGVGGTGELFF	TGTGCCAGCAGTGACGGAGTCGGGGGGACCGGGGAGCTGTTTTTT